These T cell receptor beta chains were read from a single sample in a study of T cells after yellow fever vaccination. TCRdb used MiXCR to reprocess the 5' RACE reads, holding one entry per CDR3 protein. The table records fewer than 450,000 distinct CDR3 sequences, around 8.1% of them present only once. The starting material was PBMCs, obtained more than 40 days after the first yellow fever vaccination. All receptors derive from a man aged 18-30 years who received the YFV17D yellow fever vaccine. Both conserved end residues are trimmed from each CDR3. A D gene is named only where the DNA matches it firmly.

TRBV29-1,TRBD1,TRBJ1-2,SVEEKGTGGAYGYT
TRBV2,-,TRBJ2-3,ASSTQGRTDTQY
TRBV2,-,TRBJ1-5,ASSAPYAINQPQH
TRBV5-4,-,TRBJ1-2,ASSLGTQVYGYT
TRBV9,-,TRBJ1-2,ASSEGGMRGYGYT
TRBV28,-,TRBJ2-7,ASHRGGQATYEQY
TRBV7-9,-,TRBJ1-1,ASSSPLEWVTEAF
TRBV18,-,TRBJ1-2,ASSQSGAGSGYGYT
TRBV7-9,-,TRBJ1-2,ASSSHGGAYGYT
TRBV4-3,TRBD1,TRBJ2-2,ASSPRRDRDTGELF
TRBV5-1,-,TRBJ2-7,ASSPAMGGPYEQY
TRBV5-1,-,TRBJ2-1,ASSPAAEPYNEQF
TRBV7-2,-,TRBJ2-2,ASSFGLNTGELF
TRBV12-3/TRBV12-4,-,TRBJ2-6,ASSLRGAGANVLT
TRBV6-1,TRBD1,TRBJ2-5,ASRVGQGWETQY
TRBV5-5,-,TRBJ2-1,ASSLGDSYLTAEF
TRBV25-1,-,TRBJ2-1,ASLREDEQF
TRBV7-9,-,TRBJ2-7,ASSLGQGTSHEQY
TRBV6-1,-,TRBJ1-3,ASSLTAGNTIY
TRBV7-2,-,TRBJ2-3,ASPRLGTDTQY
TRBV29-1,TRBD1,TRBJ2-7,SVGTGATYEQY
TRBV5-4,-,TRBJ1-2,ASRGGGGAFSLGYT
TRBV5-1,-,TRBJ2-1,ASSLAVRRSQNEQF
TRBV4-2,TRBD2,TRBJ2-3,ASSQERSGGGDTQY
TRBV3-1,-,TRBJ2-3,ASSQPPNTQY
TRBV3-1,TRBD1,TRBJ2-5,ASSQIDRGDQY
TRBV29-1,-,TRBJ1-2,SAAPYGNYGYT
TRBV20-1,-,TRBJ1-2,SARDPRDTANYGYT
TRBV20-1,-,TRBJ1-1,CARDRIRTVTGNTEAF